This note documents a single T cell receptor (beta chain) sequence. The sample originates from a study of T cell repertoires in cytomegalovirus infection. The V gene lost 5 bases and the J gene lost 5 bases, with 27 bases spanning the gap. In germline, CDR1 is LNHNV, CDR2 YYDKDF (reference sequence). The CDR3 is 18 amino acids. Each CDR3 protein is one row after TCRdb ran MiXCR on the reads. Of about 230,000 distinct CDR3 sequences in the sample, roughly 22% are singletons; the top ten hold roughly 18%. The chain couples TRBV15 to TRBJ2-5, with a possible D match to TRBD1 (7 bases). The receptor was derived from a human donor in good health (CMV status not recorded). Some clones in this sample may be carry-over from other donors' samples. Sequencing was done on a sample of CD8+ T cells from PBMCs. The CDR3 loop is CATSGGLPGTVGWETQYF. CDR3 nucleotides: TGTGCCACCAGCGGGGGGTTACCCGGGACAGTGGGATGGGAGACCCAGTACTTC.